The 30 T cell receptor beta chains listed next were all sequenced from one sample in a study of T cell repertoires in cytomegalovirus infection. TCRdb reprocessed the reads with MiXCR, giving one entry per CDR3 protein. The sample lists roughly 800,000 distinct CDR3 sequences, 25% to 30% occurring once. No antigens are known for them. The sample in question was cultured CD8+ T cells from PBMCs, obtained from culture after CMV antigen stimulation. The receptors shown here come from a human donor in good health (CMV status not recorded). Some clones in this sample may be carry-over from other donors' samples.

Comments on this clonotype: At one of its ends the junction is not consistent with the germline gene, which may arise from a read error. The chain uses TRBV7-6 and TRBJ2-2; 7 bases line up with TRBD2. The CDR3 contains 15 residues. Germline V gives CDR1 SGHVS, CDR2 FNYEAQ. CDR3 residues: CASSLSGIGPGELFF. In nucleotides, the CDR3 is TGTGCTAGCAGCTTAAGCGGGATCGGTCCCGGGGAGCTGTTTTTT.

V gene TRBV2 combines with J gene TRBJ1-1; the D gene is possibly TRBD1 (6 bases). The CDR3 has 14 residues. Germline V CDR1 and CDR2: SNHLY, FYNNEI. The ends were cut back, 8 bases at V and 3 bases at J, with 16 bases in the middle. Here the CDR3 reads CASHDPPGDTEAFF. The CDR3, as DNA: TGTGCCAGCCACGACCCGCCAGGGGACACTGAAGCTTTCTTT.

This clonotype has ten or more counts. The genes are TRBV6-1 and TRBJ1-1, with 7 bases identical to TRBD1. The J segment lost 1 base and the V segment lost 8 bases, leaving 10 bases of the junction unmatched. Germline assignment: CDR1 MNHNS and CDR2 SASEGT. CDR3 length: 15 amino acids. CDR3: CASSDETGRNTEAFF. The CDR3 coding sequence is TGTGCCAGCTCCGACGAGACAGGGAGGAACACTGAAGCTTTCTTT.

This clonotype was seen only a few times. J is TRBJ2-2 and V is TRBV6-5; D gene uncertain. CDR1 is MNHEY and CDR2 is SVGAGI in the germline V gene. V was pared by 2 bases and J by 3 bases, with 7 bases between. This CDR3 has 14 amino acids. For the CDR3, the DNA is TGTGCCAGCAGTTACACAGTGTACACCGGGGAGCTGTTTTTT. The encoded protein is CASSYTVYTGELFF.

In the case of this clonotype: A much bigger clone sits one base away, suggesting this may be a read error. The genes are TRBV7-4 and TRBJ2-3; possible D gene TRBD2, 5 bases. CDR1 is SGHVT and CDR2 is SQSDAQ in the germline V gene. There are 14 residues in the CDR3. V was cut by 5 bases and J by 2 bases, with 11 bases left in between. This CDR3 reads CASSAGIDTDTQYF. The CDR3 nucleotides are TGTGCCAGCAGCGCCGGGATAGACACAGATACGCAGTATTTT.

This clonotype appeared many times. This sequence joins TRBV7-2 and TRBJ2-3; 8 positions match TRBD2. The CDR3 is made up of 15 amino acids. From germline, CDR1 is SGHTA and CDR2 FQGNSA. V lost 5 bases to trimming and J lost 5 bases; unmatched junction nucleotides: 9. The CDR3 coding sequence is TGTGCCAGCAGCCCATTTGGGACTAGGGGAGATACGCAGTATTTT. Protein product: CASSPFGTRGDTQYF.

In the case of this clonotype: A single base separates this from a much larger clone, so it may be a read error. The CDR3 does not close with the conserved phenylalanine or tryptophan, likely indicating a read error. The chain is built from TRBV27 and TRBJ2-1, with D possibly being TRBD1 or TRBD2 (6 bases each). Germline loops: CDR1 MNHEY, CDR2 SMNVEV (reference sequence). The CDR3 consists of 14 residues. V was shortened by 3 bases and J by 5 bases, with 11 bases between the two germline ends. The CDR3 nucleotides are TGTGCCAGCAGTTTTGGGGGGCCAGACAATGAGCAGTTCTCC. Its translation is CASSFGGPDNEQFS.

This clonotype was seen at least ten times. The chain is built from TRBV7-2 and TRBJ2-1; D call uncertain. The length of the CDR3 is 15 residues. Trimming removed 0 bases from V and 6 bases from J, with 12 bases in between. Germline assignment: CDR1 SGHTA and CDR2 FQGNSA. CDR3 protein: CASSLAVGSSNEQFF. The CDR3 DNA is TGTGCCAGCAGCTTAGCCGTTGGGTCGAGCAATGAGCAGTTCTTC. Full variable domain (rest looked up from reference TRBV7-2 and TRBJ2-1): GAGVSQSPSNKVTEKGKDVELRCDPISGHTALYWYRQSLGQGLEFLIYFQGNSAPDKSGLPSDRFSAERTGGSVSTLTIQRTQQEDSAVYLCASSLAVGSSNEQFFGPGTRLTVL.

The chain recombines TRBV7-6 with TRBJ2-1; no definite D call. V dropped 4 bases and J dropped 5 bases, with 12 bases sitting between them. This CDR3 has 14 amino acids. Per germline, CDR1 SGHVS and CDR2 FNYEAQ. The CDR3: CASSSRRLDNEQFF. The CDR3 bases are TGTGCCAGCAGCTCTCGACGCCTTGACAATGAGCAGTTCTTC.

This clonotype occurred a few times. This chain links TRBV28 with TRBJ2-7; D perhaps matches TRBD1 (6 bases). Looked up from germline, CDR1 is MDHEN and CDR2 is SYDVKM. V was trimmed by 10 bases and J by 3 bases, leaving 13 bases between them. The CDR3 extends over 12 amino acids. The CDR3 DNA reads as TGTGCCACCTCGGGACAAGACTACGAGCAGTACGTC. Encoded protein: CATSGQDYEQYV.

CDR3 coding DNA: TGTGCCAGCAGTCTAGGACCTACAGGGTACACTGAAGCTTTCTTT. It encodes CASSLGPTGYTEAFF. The chain joins TRBV2 to TRBJ1-1; tentatively, D is TRBD1 (6 bases). Germline V lookup: CDR1 SNHLY, CDR2 FYNNEI. The V and J ends lost 5 bases and 3 bases respectively, with 16 bases between them. The CDR3 runs to 15 residues.

This clonotype was found a few times. The chain joins TRBV7-2 to TRBJ1-2; a possible D gene is TRBD1 (5 bases). The CDR3 runs to 16 residues. V lost 5 bases and J 4 bases, leaving 20 bases between the germline ends. Germline lookup yields CDR1 SGHTA and CDR2 FQGNSA. The CDR3 DNA is TGTGCCAGCAGCACACCGCGGGATGGGGGGGGCTATGGCTACACCTTC. Translation: CASSTPRDGGGYGYTF.

This chain uses TRBV19 with TRBJ1-5, with D perhaps matching TRBD1 (5 bases). The V gene's germline CDR1 is LNHDA and CDR2 SQIVND (reference sequence). V was cut by 0 bases and J by 3 bases, with 12 bases left in between. The CDR3 sequence is 16 residues long. This CDR3 is CASSIEGRYINQPQHF. The CDR3 coding sequence is TGTGCCAGTAGTATAGAGGGACGCTATATCAATCAGCCCCAGCATTTT.

The rearrangement uses TRBV20-1 and TRBJ2-2; perhaps TRBD1 as D (6 bases). Trimming left V 6 bases short and J 11 bases short, with 19 bases between. Germline CDR1 reads DFQATT; CDR2 reads SNEGSKA (reference sequence). CDR3 length: 13 residues. The DNA for the CDR3 is TGCAGTGCCCCAGACAGGTCCAGGGGCGAGCTGTTTTTT. It translates to CSAPDRSRGELFF.

The sample holds a few counts of this clonotype. V and J are TRBV11-2 and TRBJ2-5; D is undetermined. The CDR3 has 16 amino acids. CDR1 is SGHAT and CDR2 is FQNNGV in the germline V gene. V shed 5 bases and J shed 0 bases, with 16 bases lying between them. The CDR3 nucleotides are TGTGCCAGCAGCCTTCGCGGTGGGGTGTACCAAGAGACCCAGTACTTC. Encoded protein: CASSLRGGVYQETQYF.

The V gene is TRBV2, the J gene TRBJ2-4, with unresolved D. V shed 10 bases and J shed 0 bases, with 10 bases lying between them. The CDR3 length is 13 residues. Per the germline V gene, CDR1 is SNHLY and CDR2 is FYNNEI. This chain's CDR3 is CATPGGAKNIQYF. The CDR3 bases are TGTGCCACTCCGGGCGGAGCCAAAAACATTCAGTACTTC.

The genes are TRBV7-6 and TRBJ2-7; the D is unclear. The ends were cut back, 0 bases at V and 0 bases at J, with 9 bases in the middle. This CDR3 contains 15 residues. Per the germline V gene, CDR1 is SGHVS and CDR2 is FNYEAQ. The CDR3, as DNA: TGTGCCAGCAGCTTAGCGCCTGGAAGCTCCTACGAGCAGTACTTC. This gives the protein CASSLAPGSSYEQYF.

In regard to this clonotype: A junction boundary mismatches the germline segment, possibly from a read error. The chain has TRBV11-3 and TRBJ2-5; D might be TRBD2 (5 bases). CDR3 length: 10 residues. Looked up from germline, CDR1 is SGHNT and CDR2 is YENEEA. CDR3 DNA sequence: TGTGCCAGCAAACCGGGAACCCGGTACTTC. Its translation: CASKPGTRYF.

The chain uses TRBV7-2 and TRBJ1-6; TRBD1 matches 7 bases. The V gene end was trimmed by 7 bases and the J gene end by 7 bases; junction bases not matched to a gene: 7. The CDR3 contains 14 residues. Germline CDR1 reads SGHTA; CDR2 reads FQGNSA. The CDR3 loop is CASTPTGVNSPLHF. The CDR3 bases are TGTGCCAGCACCCCTACAGGGGTCAATTCACCCCTCCACTTT.

This clonotype was detected ten times or more. J is TRBJ2-1 and V is TRBV28; 8 bases agree with TRBD1. There are 13 residues in the CDR3. J was trimmed by 10 bases and V by 8 bases; bases with no gene match: 10. Germline loops: CDR1 MDHEN, CDR2 SYDVKM. The CDR3 DNA is TGTGCCAGCTTCCACACAGGGGGTTACGAGCAGTTCTTC. Its protein product is CASFHTGGYEQFF. The full variable domain, its missing parts supplied by reference TRBV28 and TRBJ2-1, is DVKVTQSSRYLVKRTGEKVFLECVQDMDHENMFWYRQDPGLGLRLIYFSYDVKMKEKGDIPEGYSVSREKKERFSLILESASTNQTSMYLCASFHTGGYEQFFGPGTRLTVL.

This clonotype has only a few counts. V gene TRBV7-9 combines with J gene TRBJ2-3, with TRBD2 identical over 11 bases. CDR1 and CDR2 from the germline V gene are SEHNR and FQNEAQ (reference sequence). The CDR3 runs to 15 residues. V lost 5 bases to trimming and J lost 5 bases; unmatched junction nucleotides: 6. CDR3 protein: CASSVSGGVGDTQYF. CDR3 DNA: TGTGCCAGCAGCGTTAGCGGGGGGGTTGGAGATACGCAGTATTTT.

The table lists this clonotype with a few counts. This sequence joins TRBV29-1 and TRBJ2-7, with a tentative D call TRBD1 (5 bases). The CDR3 length is 12 residues. CDR1 SQVTM and CDR2 ANQGSEA come from the germline V gene. Trimming removed 2 bases at V and 3 bases at J, with 8 bases between. The CDR3 is CSVETTVYEQYF. The CDR3, as DNA: TGCAGCGTTGAAACGACAGTCTACGAGCAGTACTTC.

V is TRBV14 and J is TRBJ1-4; weak D call: TRBD1 (5 bases). V lost 4 bases and J 12 bases, leaving 12 bases between the germline ends. The CDR3 has 12 residues. The V gene's germline CDR1 is SGHDN and CDR2 FVKESK. CDR3 region: CASSPEGTQLFF. As DNA, the CDR3 is TGTGCCAGCAGCCCCGAGGGGACCCAACTGTTTTTT.

The gene calls are TRBV27 and TRBJ1-2, with a weak D call TRBD1 (6 bases). Trimming pared 2 bases from V and 4 bases from J, leaving 20 bases between. CDR3 length: 17 amino acids. Germline V gene sequence: CDR1 MNHEY, CDR2 SMNVEV (reference sequence). The CDR3 region is CASSLAGALLLTYGYTF. The CDR3 DNA reads as TGTGCCAGCAGTTTAGCAGGGGCCTTACTTCTGACCTATGGCTACACCTTC.

This clonotype was detected a few times. This chain uses TRBV15 with TRBJ1-5; perhaps TRBD1 as D (6 bases). The V end was cut by 2 bases, the J end by 4 bases, with 9 bases between. Germline V lookup: CDR1 LNHNV, CDR2 YYDKDF (reference sequence). The CDR3 is 14 residues long. CDR3 residues: CATSRQGKNQPQHF. The CDR3 DNA follows: TGTGCCACCAGCAGACAGGGGAAAAATCAGCCCCAGCATTTT.

This clonotype was detected only a few times. The genes are TRBV10-3 and TRBJ2-2; a possible D gene is TRBD2 (7 bases). Germline-derived CDR1 and CDR2 are ENHRY and SYGVKD. The CDR3 extends over 15 amino acids. V was trimmed by 3 bases and J by 3 bases, leaving 11 bases between them. CDR3 amino acids: CAISERGGDTGELFF. CDR3 in DNA: TGTGCCATCAGTGAAAGAGGGGGGGACACCGGGGAGCTGTTTTTT.

This clonotype has just a few counts. The rearrangement uses TRBV4-3 and TRBJ2-3; D is possibly TRBD1 (5 bases). CDR1 LGHNA and CDR2 YSLEER come from the germline V gene. Trimming cost V 1 base and J 2 bases, with 13 bases left between them. The CDR3 loop spans 16 amino acids. For the CDR3, the DNA is TGCGCCAGCAGCCAAGCAGGGTCTCCGCACACAGATACGCAGTATTTT. Amino acid sequence: CASSQAGSPHTDTQYF.

Regarding this clonotype: A read error may be the cause here, since a much bigger clone is one base away. This chain uses TRBV7-2 with TRBJ2-2, with D maybe TRBD1 (6 bases). Trimming shortened V by 1 base and J by 2 bases, and 11 bases separated the two germline ends. The CDR3 is made up of 16 amino acids. CDR1 SGHTA and CDR2 FQGNSA come from the germline V gene. The DNA of the CDR3 is TGTACCAGCAGCTTAGTACAGGGCCTTAACACCGGGGAGCTGTTTTTT. Translated, it gives CTSSLVQGLNTGELFF.

This chain joins TRBV9 and TRBJ1-1, with a possible D match to TRBD1 (5 bases). V was clipped by 4 bases and J by 2 bases, with 12 bases between them. Per germline, CDR1 SGDLS and CDR2 YYNGEE. CDR3 length: 14 amino acids. This CDR3 is CASSQFGGNTEAFF. The CDR3 DNA sequence: TGTGCCAGCAGCCAATTCGGGGGAAACACTGAAGCTTTCTTT.

This clonotype has more than one count but fewer than ten. This chain links TRBV7-6 with TRBJ2-3; tentatively, D is TRBD2 (5 bases). CDR3 size: 18 residues. Germline lookup yields CDR1 SGHVS and CDR2 FNYEAQ. Trimming took off 3 bases at V and 0 bases at J, with 19 bases between the two ends. The CDR3 DNA follows: TGTGCCAGCAGCTTCACCGCACGGACTCGCGAGAGCACAGATACGCAGTATTTT. Amino acid sequence: CASSFTARTRESTDTQYF.